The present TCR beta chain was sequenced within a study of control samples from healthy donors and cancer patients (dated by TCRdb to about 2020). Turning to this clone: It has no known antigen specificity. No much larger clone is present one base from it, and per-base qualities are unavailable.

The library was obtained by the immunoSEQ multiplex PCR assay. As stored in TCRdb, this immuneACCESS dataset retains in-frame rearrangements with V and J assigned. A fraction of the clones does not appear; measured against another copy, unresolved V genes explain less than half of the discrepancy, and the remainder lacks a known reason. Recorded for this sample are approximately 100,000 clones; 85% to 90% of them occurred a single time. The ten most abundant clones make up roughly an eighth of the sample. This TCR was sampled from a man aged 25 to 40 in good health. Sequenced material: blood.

The nucleotide sequence reads TGTGCCAGCAGTAGTACACCCGAACGCTACACCTTC. Its protein reads: CASSSTPERYTF. The chain is assembled from TRBV27 and TRBJ1-2; the D gene cannot be resolved reliably. The junction carries 13 bases between V and J, which are trimmed by 5 bases and 9 bases respectively. Reading the germline V gene (reference sequence) gives CDR1 MNHEY and CDR2 SMNVEV. The CDR3 spans 12 residues, from the cysteine through the phenylalanine. Only CDR3 DNA remains: 36 bases, in frame from the first base.